The 2 T cell receptor beta chains below come from one sample, sequenced in a study of cytomegalovirus exposure and HLA in healthy donors. This PCR relied on a set of 60 Vbeta primers and 13 Jbeta primers. Libraries were prepared by immunoSEQ multiplex PCR; TCRdb keeps only in-frame clonotypes and omits some of them. The table has 100,000 to 150,000 clones, 65% to 85% seen once. The specimen was PBMCs. The receptor set was obtained from a man in his late teens or twenties in good health and CMV-seropositive.

This clone was seen only once. The chain joins TRBV18 to TRBJ1-5; 7 positions match TRBD1. The CDR3 has 15 residues. Germline values: CDR1 KGHSH, CDR2 LQKENI. V lost 2 bases and J lost 4; bases outside the gene matches: 5. The CDR3, as DNA: TGTGCCAGCTCACCAACCGGGACAGAGAATCAGCCCCAGCATTTT. It encodes CASSPTGTENQPQHF.

V gene TRBV5-5 combines with J gene TRBJ1-5; D call uncertain. CDR3 length equals 16 residues. Germline V gene data show CDR1 as SGHKS and CDR2 as YYEKEE (reference sequence). With 0 bases removed from V and 11 bases from J, the gap between germline ends came to 21 bases. CDR3 protein: CASSLGDFGGFTAQHF. The CDR3 DNA reads as TGTGCCAGCAGCTTGGGGGATTTTGGAGGGTTTACGGCCCAGCATTTT. The full variable domain, its missing parts supplied by reference TRBV5-5 and TRBJ1-5, is DAGVTQSPTHLIKTRGQQVTLRCSPISGHKSVSWYQQVLGQGPQFIFQYYEKEERGRGNFPDRFSARQFPNYSSELNVNALLLGDSALYLCASSLGDFGGFTAQHFGDGTRLSIL.